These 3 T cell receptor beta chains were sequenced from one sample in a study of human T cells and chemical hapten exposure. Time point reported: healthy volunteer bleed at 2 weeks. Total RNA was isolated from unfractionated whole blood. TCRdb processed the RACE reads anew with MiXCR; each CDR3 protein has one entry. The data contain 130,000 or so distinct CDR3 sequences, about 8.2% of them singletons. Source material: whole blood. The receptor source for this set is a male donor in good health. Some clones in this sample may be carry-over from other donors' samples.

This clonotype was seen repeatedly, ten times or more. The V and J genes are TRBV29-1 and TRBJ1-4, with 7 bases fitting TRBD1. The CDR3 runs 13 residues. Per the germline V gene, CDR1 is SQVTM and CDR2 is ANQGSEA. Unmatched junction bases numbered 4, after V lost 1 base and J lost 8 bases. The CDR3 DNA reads TGCAGCGTTGAAGGGCAGGGGGACGAAAAACTGTTTTTT. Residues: CSVEGQGDEKLFF.

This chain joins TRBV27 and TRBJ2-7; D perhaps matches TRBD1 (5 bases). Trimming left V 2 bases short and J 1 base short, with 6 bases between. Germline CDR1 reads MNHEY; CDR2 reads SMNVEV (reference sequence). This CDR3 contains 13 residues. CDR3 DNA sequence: TGTGCCAGCAGTTTACCAGGGTCCTACGAGCAGTACTTC. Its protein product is CASSLPGSYEQYF.

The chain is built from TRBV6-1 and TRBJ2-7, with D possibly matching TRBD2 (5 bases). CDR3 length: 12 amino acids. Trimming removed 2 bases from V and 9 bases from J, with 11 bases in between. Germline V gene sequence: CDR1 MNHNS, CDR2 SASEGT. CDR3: CASSERQSGQYF. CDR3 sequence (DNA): TGTGCCAGCAGTGAACGCCAGAGCGGGCAGTACTTC.